Presented here are 25 T cell receptor beta chains from one specimen sequenced in a study of shared clonotypes between healthy human individuals. Libraries were prepared by immunoSEQ multiplex PCR; TCRdb keeps only in-frame clonotypes and omits some of them. The data hold about 2.3 million clones, with around 90% observed a single time. Specimen: naive CD4+ T cells from PBMCs. This sample's subset: CD45RA+ positively selected. These receptors all stem from a man between 18 and 29 years old in good health. Some clones in this sample may be carry-over from other donors' samples.

The chain combines TRBV18 with TRBJ2-7, with 11 bases that match TRBD1. V lost 3 bases to trimming and J lost 6 bases; unmatched junction nucleotides: 7. The germline gives CDR1 KGHSH, CDR2 LQKENI. The CDR3 is made up of 15 amino acids. The DNA for the CDR3 is TGTGCCAGCTCACCCGGGACAGGGGGAGCGGTCGAGCAGTACTTC. Its translation: CASSPGTGGAVEQYF.

The rearrangement uses TRBV6-1 and TRBJ1-1; D is ambiguous. Germline V gene lookup returns CDR1 MNHNS and CDR2 SASEGT. This CDR3 spans 12 amino acids. V was clipped by 7 bases and J by 6 bases, with 12 bases between them. In nucleotides, the CDR3 is TGTGCCAGCATCGAAGGATGGGCTGAAGCTTTCTTT. Protein: CASIEGWAEAFF.

This clone was detected a few times. The chain recombines TRBV7-9 with TRBJ2-2; no definite D call. Germline values: CDR1 SEHNR, CDR2 FQNEAQ (reference sequence). This CDR3 is 12 amino acids long. V lost 5 bases and J 4 bases, leaving 5 bases between the germline ends. CDR3 in DNA: TGTGCCAGCAGCGGTCTCACCGGGGAGCTGTTTTTT. This gives the protein CASSGLTGELFF.

This clone showed up just once. The genes are TRBV5-4 and TRBJ2-3, with D possibly being TRBD1 (6 bases). The CDR3 is made up of 15 amino acids. V was pared by 5 bases and J by 9 bases, with 22 bases between. Germline V lookup: CDR1 SGHNT, CDR2 YYREEE (reference sequence). The CDR3 sequence is CASRPNFVSGETQYF. The CDR3 DNA sequence: TGTGCCAGCAGACCCAACTTTGTATCAGGGGAGACGCAGTATTTT.

The chain combines TRBV5-1 with TRBJ2-6, with D possibly being TRBD1 or TRBD2 (5 bases each). Germline CDR1 and CDR2: SGHRS and YFSETQ. The CDR3 covers 16 residues. The V end was cut by 4 bases, the J end by 0 bases, with 11 bases between. In nucleotides, the CDR3 is TGCGCCAGCAGCGGGGGTCCCGACTCTGGGGCCAACGTCCTGACTTTC. Residues: CASSGGPDSGANVLTF.

The chain carries TRBV9 and TRBJ1-5, with D perhaps matching TRBD1 (6 bases). The germline V gene encodes CDR1 SGDLS and CDR2 YYNGEE. The CDR3 runs 15 residues. Trimming left V 0 bases short and J 4 bases short, with 11 bases between. In DNA, the CDR3 is TGTGCCAGCAGCGTAGACCCCAGGGGAAATCAGCCCCAGCATTTT. It is translated as CASSVDPRGNQPQHF.

The genes are TRBV28 and TRBJ1-5, with D uncertain. The ends were cut back, 10 bases at V and 0 bases at J, with 16 bases in the middle. The CDR3 length is 15 residues. The V gene's germline CDR1 is MDHEN and CDR2 SYDVKM. The CDR3 nucleotides are TGTGCCACCCGAGAGGCATCAGGTAGCAATCAGCCCCAGCATTTT. This encodes CATREASGSNQPQHF.

The V call is TRBV7-2, the J call TRBJ2-1; TRBD1 agrees at 7 bases. V lost 4 bases and J lost 5; bases outside the gene matches: 14. The germline gives CDR1 SGHTA, CDR2 FQGNSA. This CDR3 is built from 17 residues. CDR3 region: CASSSTSGGRGNNEQFF. CDR3 sequence (DNA): TGTGCCAGCAGCTCTACCTCCGGAGGCAGGGGGAACAATGAGCAGTTCTTC. The full variable domain, rest sourced from reference TRBV7-2 and TRBJ2-1, is GAGVSQSPSNKVTEKGKDVELRCDPISGHTALYWYRQSLGQGLEFLIYFQGNSAPDKSGLPSDRFSAERTGGSVSTLTIQRTQQEDSAVYLCASSSTSGGRGNNEQFFGPGTRLTVL.

In this sample, this clone turned up a few times. Other DNA sequences of this sample code for an identical CDR3. CDR3 in amino acids: CASSLRQANTGELFF. The CDR3 bases are TGTGCCAGCAGCTTAAGGCAGGCAAACACCGGGGAGCTGTTTTTT. This chain links TRBV7-3 with TRBJ2-2; D gene unclear. The CDR3 covers 15 residues. Germline CDR1 and CDR2: SGHTA and FQGTGA. V was trimmed by 1 base and J by 2 bases, leaving 8 bases between them.

CDR3 DNA sequence: TGCGCCAGCAGCTTTATCGGGACAGCGGGCTACGAGCAGTACTTC. Its protein is CASSFIGTAGYEQYF. This chain joins TRBV5-1 and TRBJ2-7; D perhaps matches TRBD1 (7 bases). V lost 2 bases and J lost 3, with 15 bases in between. The CDR3 totals 15 residues. Germline-derived CDR1 and CDR2 are SGHRS and YFSETQ.

The J gene is TRBJ1-2, the V gene TRBV20-1; D is perhaps TRBD1 (5 bases). Germline V lookup: CDR1 DFQATT, CDR2 SNEGSKA (reference sequence). The length of the CDR3 is 10 residues. V was pared by 5 bases and J by 7 bases, with 8 bases between. The CDR3 DNA reads TGCAGTGCTCACAGGTTTGGCTACACCTTC. The encoded protein is CSAHRFGYTF.

This chain uses TRBV30 with TRBJ1-6; 7 nucleotides agree with TRBD1. The CDR3 length is 15 residues. The junction had 8 bases not matched to a gene; V was cut back by 2 bases and J by 7 bases. The germline CDR1 and CDR2 sequences are GTSNPN and SVGIG (reference sequence). The CDR3 coding sequence is TGTGCCTGGAGTTTCCGGCAGGGGGGGAATTCACCCCTCCACTTT. It encodes CAWSFRQGGNSPLHF.

This sequence joins TRBV6-6 and TRBJ2-3; 8 positions match TRBD2. J was trimmed by 3 bases and V by 5 bases; bases with no gene match: 4. Germline CDR1 is MNHNY and CDR2 is SVGAGI (reference sequence). This CDR3 spans 14 amino acids. In DNA, the CDR3 is TGTGCCAGCAGTAGCGGGAGTCGGACAGATACGCAGTATTTT. Its translation is CASSSGSRTDTQYF.

The gene calls are TRBV7-2 and TRBJ2-2; D not resolved. The germline V and J ends were trimmed by 2 bases and 4 bases, with 14 bases remaining between them. CDR1 SGHTA and CDR2 FQGNSA come from the germline V gene. The CDR3 spans 16 residues. CDR3 region: CASSLLGNGLTGELFF. The CDR3, as DNA: TGTGCCAGCAGCTTATTGGGAAACGGCCTCACCGGGGAGCTGTTTTTT.

This clone appeared a few times. The chain links TRBV2 to TRBJ1-2; 7 bases are shared with TRBD1. The CDR3 loop spans 15 amino acids. J lost 5 bases, V lost 5 bases, and 11 bases had no gene match. Germline V gene data show CDR1 as SNHLY and CDR2 as FYNNEI. CDR3 in DNA: TGTGCCAGCAGTAACCGACAGGGCTCAATGTATGGCTACACCTTC. Translating it yields CASSNRQGSMYGYTF.

The gene calls are TRBV5-1 and TRBJ1-2; possibly TRBD1 for D (6 bases). The length of the CDR3 is 15 residues. Germline lookup yields CDR1 SGHRS and CDR2 YFSETQ. The V gene lost 0 bases and the J gene lost 7 bases, with 16 bases spanning the gap. CDR3 nucleotides: TGCGCCAGCAGCTTGGATGGGGGGCGCCCGACTGGCTACACCTTC. It encodes CASSLDGGRPTGYTF.

The rearrangement uses TRBV7-9 and TRBJ2-2; possibly TRBD1 for D (5 bases). V gave up 5 bases and J gave up 0 bases, with 10 bases separating them. In germline, CDR1 is SEHNR, CDR2 FQNEAQ (reference sequence). The CDR3 contains 15 residues. The DNA for the CDR3 is TGTGCCAGCAGCCCGAGACAGTCGAACACCGGGGAGCTGTTTTTT. This translates into CASSPRQSNTGELFF.

This chain uses TRBV19 with TRBJ2-7; 10 nucleotides align to TRBD2. The J segment lost 2 bases and the V segment lost 4 bases, leaving 5 bases of the junction unmatched. The CDR3 totals 15 residues. Germline V gene lookup returns CDR1 LNHDA and CDR2 SQIVND (reference sequence). CDR3 sequence reads: CASSTTSGSAYEQYF. The CDR3 coding sequence is TGTGCCAGTAGTACGACTAGCGGGTCGGCCTACGAGCAGTACTTC. Looking up the rest from reference TRBV19 and TRBJ2-7 gives the full variable domain: DGGITQSPKYLFRKEGQNVTLSCEQNLNHDAMYWYRQDPGQGLRLIYYSQIVNDFQKGDIAEGYSVSREKKESFPLTVTSAQKNPTAFYLCASSTTSGSAYEQYFGPGTRLTVT.

This chain joins TRBV5-1 and TRBJ2-3, with 7 bases that match TRBD1. Germline CDR1 is SGHRS and CDR2 is YFSETQ. The CDR3 is 16 amino acids. After removal of 3 bases from V and 5 bases from J, the junction contained 12 bases not matched to a gene. The DNA for the CDR3 is TGCGCCAGCAGCTCGGCAAAGACAGGGTACTTAGATACGCAGTATTTT. Translated, it gives CASSSAKTGYLDTQYF.

The DNA for the CDR3 is TGTGCCAGCAGCCAAGAGATGGTAGCGCAGAGCTCCTACGAGCAGTACTTC. Protein sequence: CASSQEMVAQSSYEQYF. The chain joins TRBV4-2 to TRBJ2-7; D may be TRBD2 (5 bases). The V end was cut by 0 bases, the J end by 0 bases, with 15 bases between. The CDR3 is 17 amino acids. The germline V gene encodes CDR1 LGHNA and CDR2 YNFKEQ.

CDR3 DNA sequence: TGTGCCAGCAGTCTACTCTGGCTTGGGGAGACCCAGTACTTC. This translates into CASSLLWLGETQYF. The V gene is TRBV28, the J gene TRBJ2-5; D unresolved. The germline CDR1 and CDR2 sequences are MDHEN and SYDVKM. The CDR3 runs to 14 residues. V lost 5 bases and J 5 bases, leaving 15 bases between the germline ends.

This chain joins TRBV11-3 and TRBJ2-2; possibly TRBD1 or TRBD2 for D (6 bases each). The germline gives CDR1 SGHNT, CDR2 YENEEA. The CDR3 is 15 amino acids. V was clipped by 5 bases and J by 4 bases, with 14 bases between them. As DNA, the CDR3 is TGTGCCAGCAGCCCTGCCGGGGGCGGCACCGGGGAGCTGTTTTTT. Translation: CASSPAGGGTGELFF.

As to this clone: Additional DNA sequences in this sample encode the identical CDR3. This rearrangement joins TRBV28 to TRBJ2-5, with TRBD1 identical over 7 bases. The CDR3 spans 14 residues. The germline V gene encodes CDR1 MDHEN and CDR2 SYDVKM. Trimming removed 5 bases from V and 1 base from J; junction bases left unmatched: 4. The CDR3 DNA sequence: TGTGCCAGCAGTCCCTACAGGGGCCAAGAGACCCAGTACTTC. Amino acid sequence: CASSPYRGQETQYF.

This chain links TRBV30 with TRBJ1-4; D is uncertain. V was pared by 3 bases and J by 2 bases, with 10 bases between. This CDR3 has 14 amino acids. Germline V gene sequence: CDR1 GTSNPN, CDR2 SVGIG (reference sequence). The CDR3 DNA follows: TGTGCCTGGAGCCGAGATAACACTAATGAAAAACTGTTTTTT. This codes for CAWSRDNTNEKLFF.

V is TRBV5-4 and J is TRBJ2-1; no firm D call. V dropped 0 bases and J dropped 7 bases, with 11 bases sitting between them. Germline CDR1 SGHNT, CDR2 YYREEE (reference sequence). The CDR3 consists of 14 residues. CDR3: CASSLGVWRNEQFF. In DNA, the CDR3 is TGTGCCAGCAGCTTGGGGGTTTGGAGAAATGAGCAGTTCTTC. Full variable domain (outside the CDR3, taken from reference TRBV5-4 and TRBJ2-1): ETGVTQSPTHLIKTRGQQVTLRCSSQSGHNTVSWYQQALGQGPQFIFQYYREEENGRGNFPPRFSGLQFPNYSSELNVNALELDDSALYLCASSLGVWRNEQFFGPGTRLTVL.